The clone carrying this T cell receptor (beta chain) appeared many times. These data originate in a study of HIV-infected children after antiretroviral therapy interruption. The TCR library was built from RNA with a 3' RACE protocol and unique molecular identifiers. TCRdb redid the calling of the 3' RACE reads with MiXCR, one entry per CDR3 protein. The sample has approximately 15,000 distinct CDR3 sequences; around 3.4% are singletons. Documented treatment: PENTA 11 planned treatment interruption arm or continuous ART arm. The J segment lost 8 bases and the V segment lost 6 bases, leaving 14 bases of the junction unmatched. Germline CDR1 and CDR2: MDHEN and SYDVKM. CDR3 length: 16 amino acids.

The rearrangement links TRBV28 to TRBJ2-1, with 9 bases aligning to TRBD1. The origin of this receptor is a pool of human donors with HIV. The sample here was CD45RO+ CD8+ T cells from PBMCs, pooled from several time points, taken from a donor given antiretroviral therapy, either interrupted or continuous. Documented subset: memory CD8+ CD45RO+ CD45RA- T cells. CDR3 DNA sequence: TGTGCCAGCAGGGGGTTGGCCGGGACAGGGAGCCATGAGCAGTTCTTC. Its translation: CASRGLAGTGSHEQFF. Variable domain in full (rest from reference TRBV28 and TRBJ2-1): DVKVTQSSRYLVKRTGEKVFLECVQDMDHENMFWYRQDPGLGLRLIYFSYDVKMKEKGDIPEGYSVSREKKERFSLILESASTNQTSMYLCASRGLAGTGSHEQFFGPGTRLTVL.